This T cell receptor (beta chain) was identified in a study of early T cells in non-severe SARS-CoV-2 infection. Study as a whole: RNA in bulk from unsorted whole blood was sequenced, and chains were unpaired.

Individual cDNA molecules each received unique molecular identifiers attached to them. One entry per CDR3 protein results from TCRdb running MiXCR on the 5' RACE reads. The table records 55,000 to 75,000 distinct CDR3 sequences, approximately 5.9% of them present only once. In this sample, this clonotype turned up many times. Its antigen is as yet unknown. CDR1 and CDR2 (germline): SGHTA, FQGNSA. The CDR3 has 12 amino acids. V was clipped by 2 bases and J by 8 bases, with 9 bases between them. Broader study findings: Anti-spike CD8 responses were favored in VDJdb matching, and private and CD4 specificities were missed.

The V and J genes are TRBV7-2 and TRBJ1-2, with D unresolved. This specimen was whole blood, taken at baseline. The clonotype was recovered from an adult who was a healthcare worker with PCR-confirmed SARS-CoV-2 infection or an uninfected control (not recorded which). CDR3 in amino acids: CASSLSVGGYTF. For the CDR3, the DNA is TGTGCCAGCAGCTTAAGCGTCGGCGGCTACACCTTC.